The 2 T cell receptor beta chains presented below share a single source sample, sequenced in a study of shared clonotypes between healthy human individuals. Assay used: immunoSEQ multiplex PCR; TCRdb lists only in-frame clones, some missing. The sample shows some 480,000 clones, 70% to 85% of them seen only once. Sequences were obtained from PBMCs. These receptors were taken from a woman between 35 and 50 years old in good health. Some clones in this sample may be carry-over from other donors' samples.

In DNA, the CDR3 is TGTGCCAGTAGTATGGTAGGGGGCTTATACAATGAGCAGTTCTTC. Translated, it gives CASSMVGGLYNEQFF. The chain joins TRBV19 to TRBJ2-1, with 7 bases fitting TRBD1. The ends lost 3 bases at V and 4 bases at J; junction bases unmatched: 6. Germline CDR1 LNHDA, CDR2 SQIVND (reference sequence). This CDR3 spans 15 amino acids.

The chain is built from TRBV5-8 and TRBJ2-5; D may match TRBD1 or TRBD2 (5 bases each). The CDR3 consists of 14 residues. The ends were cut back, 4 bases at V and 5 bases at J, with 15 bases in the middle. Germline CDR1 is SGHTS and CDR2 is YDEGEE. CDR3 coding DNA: TGTGCCAGCAGCCGCGACCCGGGACGGGAGACCCAGTACTTC. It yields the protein CASSRDPGRETQYF. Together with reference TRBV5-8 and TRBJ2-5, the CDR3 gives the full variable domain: EAGVTQSPTHLIKTRGQQATLRCSPISGHTSVYWYQQALGLGLQFLLWYDEGEERNRGNFPPRFSGRQFPNYSSELNVNALELEDSALYLCASSRDPGRETQYFGPGTRLLVL.